Below are 13 T cell receptor beta chains sequenced from a single sample in a study of T cell repertoires in cytomegalovirus infection. TCRdb re-called the reads through MiXCR, storing one row per CDR3 protein. The repertoire holds about 140,000 distinct CDR3 sequences, with roughly 6% as singletons. Sequencing was done on a sample of PBMCs. Source of these receptors: a human donor in good health (CMV status not recorded). Some clones in this sample may be carry-over from other donors' samples.

The chain couples TRBV19 to TRBJ1-5, with D possibly TRBD1 on 5 matching bases. Germline-derived CDR1 and CDR2 are LNHDA and SQIVND (reference sequence). The CDR3 extends over 15 amino acids. Trimming took 5 bases from V and 3 from J, leaving 14 bases between them. The chain's CDR3 is CASSRQRQPNQPQHF. As DNA, the CDR3 is TGTGCCAGTAGTCGACAAAGACAGCCCAATCAGCCCCAGCATTTT.

There are many counts of this clonotype. The rearrangement joins TRBV7-9 to TRBJ2-1; D is unclear. The ends were cut back, 2 bases at V and 5 bases at J, with 13 bases in the middle. The germline gives CDR1 SEHNR, CDR2 FQNEAQ (reference sequence). The CDR3 is 15 amino acids. The CDR3 bases are TGTGCCAGCAGCTTACCGGTAGCACCCCACAATGAGCAGTTCTTC. Its translation is CASSLPVAPHNEQFF.

This clonotype was seen repeatedly, ten times or more. The chain carries TRBV28 and TRBJ2-6; the D is unclear. In germline, CDR1 is MDHEN, CDR2 SYDVKM. The CDR3 has 13 amino acids. The V gene lost 6 bases and the J gene lost 1 base, with 4 bases spanning the gap. CDR3 bases: TGTGCCAGCAGCGATTCTGGGGCCAACGTCCTGACTTTC. Its protein product is CASSDSGANVLTF.

The sample holds many counts of this clonotype. The chain recombines TRBV7-2 with TRBJ2-7, with D hard to call. CDR1 is SGHTA, CDR2 FQGNSA, per germline. V was trimmed by 7 bases and J by 7 bases, leaving 17 bases between them. CDR3 length equals 13 residues. CDR3 amino acids: CASTKDLFGEQYF. Here the CDR3 DNA reads TGTGCCAGCACGAAGGACCTTTTCGGGGAGCAGTACTTC.

This clonotype appeared many times. V gene TRBV10-2 combines with J gene TRBJ1-1; D might be TRBD1 (6 bases). The germline CDR1 and CDR2 sequences are WSHSY and SAAADI. This CDR3 is 13 amino acids long. Trimming took off 2 bases at V and 5 bases at J, with 9 bases between the two ends. The CDR3 nucleotides are TGCGCCAGCAGTGAGAACAGGGAGACTGAAGCTTTCTTT. The encoded protein is CASSENRETEAFF.

This clonotype was counted many times. V gene TRBV7-9 combines with J gene TRBJ1-4, with D perhaps matching TRBD1 (6 bases). Per germline, CDR1 SEHNR and CDR2 FQNEAQ (reference sequence). With 4 bases removed from V and 7 bases from J, the gap between germline ends came to 13 bases. CDR3 size: 14 residues. This CDR3 is CASSSYREVEKLFF. The CDR3 DNA reads as TGTGCCAGCAGCTCCTACAGGGAAGTTGAAAAACTGTTTTTT.

This clonotype was seen a few times. The chain has TRBV20-1 and TRBJ2-7; D may match TRBD1 or TRBD2 (5 bases each). V was shortened by 6 bases and J by 6 bases, with 21 bases between the two germline ends. CDR1 is DFQATT, CDR2 SNEGSKA, per germline (reference sequence). The CDR3 consists of 14 residues. DNA of the CDR3: TGCAGTGCCGACCCTGGGACCCACCCTGGCGAGCAGTACTTC. It yields the protein CSADPGTHPGEQYF.

Ten or more counts support this clonotype. V and J are TRBV7-2 and TRBJ2-3; 8 nucleotides agree with TRBD1. The germline V gene has CDR1 SGHTA and CDR2 FQGNSA. The CDR3 runs to 15 residues. The V segment lost 5 bases and the J segment 2 bases; nucleotides outside the gene matches: 6. The CDR3 is CASSPRDRYTDTQYF. Here the CDR3 DNA reads TGTGCCAGCAGCCCCCGGGACAGGTACACAGATACGCAGTATTTT.

This clonotype came up many times. V gene TRBV7-6 combines with J gene TRBJ2-2; no clear D gene. V was cut by 2 bases and J by 3 bases, with 4 bases left in between. The germline CDR1 and CDR2 sequences are SGHVS and FNYEAQ. The CDR3 covers 13 residues. CDR3 loop: CASSLTDTGELFF. CDR3 bases: TGTGCCAGCAGCTTAACAGACACCGGGGAGCTGTTTTTT. Variable domain in full (rest from reference TRBV7-6 and TRBJ2-2): GAGVSQSPRYKVTKRGQDVALRCDPISGHVSLYWYRQALGQGPEFLTYFNYEAQQDKSGLPNDRFSAERPEGSISTLTIQRTEQRDSAMYRCASSLTDTGELFFGEGSRLTVL.

This clonotype appeared many times. This sequence joins TRBV20-1 and TRBJ2-1; a possible D gene is TRBD2 (7 bases). CDR1 and CDR2 from the germline V gene are DFQATT and SNEGSKA (reference sequence). Trimming removed 7 bases from V and 9 bases from J, with 19 bases in between. The CDR3 sequence is 13 residues long. The CDR3 here is CSGSAGARGEQFF. The DNA of the CDR3 is TGCAGTGGCTCGGCGGGGGCTCGTGGTGAGCAGTTCTTC.

This clonotype was observed at least ten times. In DNA, the CDR3 is TGTGCCAGTAGTGCGGGACAGATAGATCAGCCCCAGCATTTT. Encoded protein: CASSAGQIDQPQHF. The rearrangement uses TRBV19 and TRBJ1-5; 7 bases are a match to TRBD1. Germline lookup yields CDR1 LNHDA and CDR2 SQIVND (reference sequence). V trimming: 5 bases; J trimming: 5 bases; junction bases outside the gene matches: 6. CDR3 length equals 14 residues. Full variable domain (outside the CDR3, taken from reference TRBV19 and TRBJ1-5): DGGITQSPKYLFRKEGQNVTLSCEQNLNHDAMYWYRQDPGQGLRLIYYSQIVNDFQKGDIAEGYSVSREKKESFPLTVTSAQKNPTAFYLCASSAGQIDQPQHFGDGTRLSIL.

There are many counts of this clonotype. The V and J genes are TRBV29-1 and TRBJ1-2; 7 bases are a match to TRBD1. J lost 2 bases, V lost 3 bases, and 6 bases had no gene match. This CDR3 region has 14 residues. The germline V gene has CDR1 SQVTM and CDR2 ANQGSEA. CDR3 sequence: CSVESGTDNYGYTF. In DNA, the CDR3 is TGCAGCGTTGAGTCCGGGACAGACAACTATGGCTACACCTTC.

This clonotype was counted ten times or more. This chain joins TRBV2 and TRBJ2-5; D remains unclear. Germline assignment: CDR1 SNHLY and CDR2 FYNNEI. V was pared by 8 bases and J by 7 bases, with 17 bases between. CDR3 length: 13 amino acids. The CDR3 reads CASDPSPTMTQYF. The DNA for the CDR3 is TGTGCCAGCGACCCTTCGCCGACGATGACCCAGTACTTC.